These T cell receptor beta chains were read from a single sample in a study of OX40 agonist ivuxolimab in advanced cancers. Sequenced by immunoSEQ multiplex PCR; TCRdb stores in-frame clones only, minus some. The sample lists nearly 50,000 clones; roughly 90% were seen once. Source: CD4+ or CD8+ T cells sorted from blood, taken in a trial of the OX40 agonist ivuxolimab. These receptors were taken from an adult with an advanced solid tumor such as melanoma, head and neck, liver or kidney cancer. CDR3s include the opening cysteine and the closing phenylalanine or tryptophan. The order of the fields is D gene, J gene, CDR3 length, clone size, V gene, CDR3 DNA, CDR3 protein. D genes are given only for firm matches. Clone size appears in some rows only: once, few, many, or a class for an expanded clone.

D: NA; J: TRBJ2-4; length: 16; size: NA; V: TRBV7-9; DNA: TGTGCCAGCAGCCTCCCCAGGACCGGCCCAGGAAACACCCAGTACTTC; CDR3: CASSLPRTGPGNTQYF
D: NA; J: TRBJ2-7; length: 13; size: NA; V: TRBV11-3; DNA: TGTGCCAGCAGCGCTAGGAACTCCTACGAGCAGTACTTC; CDR3: CASSARNSYEQYF
D: NA; J: TRBJ2-1; length: 15; size: NA; V: TRBV11-3; DNA: TGTGCCAGCAGCCTTGAGCGGGCGCAATACAATGAGCAGTTCTTC; CDR3: CASSLERAQYNEQFF
D: NA; J: TRBJ1-3; length: 16; size: NA; V: TRBV7-9; DNA: TGTGCCAGCAGCTTCACGGACACGAGCTCTGGAAACACCATATATTTT; CDR3: CASSFTDTSSGNTIYF
D: TRBD1; J: TRBJ2-5; length: 15; size: NA; V: TRBV10-3; DNA: TGTGCCATCAGAAACATGACAGGGGGTGGTGAGACCCAGTACTTC; CDR3: CAIRNMTGGGETQYF
D: NA; J: TRBJ1-5; length: 15; size: NA; V: TRBV6-5; DNA: TGTGCCAGCAAGGGGACGCCTGACGTGGGACAGCCCCAGCATTTT; CDR3: CASKGTPDVGQPQHF
D: TRBD1; J: TRBJ2-1; length: 16; size: NA; V: TRBV27; DNA: TGTGCCAGTAAAAGAAAACCGGGACAGGGGGCCTATGAGCAGTTCTTC; CDR3: CASKRKPGQGAYEQFF
D: NA; J: TRBJ1-1; length: 14; size: NA; V: TRBV6-5; DNA: TGTGCCAGCAGTTACTCGTATAGGAACACTGAAGCTTTCTTT; CDR3: CASSYSYRNTEAFF
D: NA; J: TRBJ2-3; length: 18; size: NA; V: TRBV27; DNA: TGTGCCAGCAGCGCCTACGGCACGAGGGTGCTAAACACAGATACGCAGTATTTT; CDR3: CASSAYGTRVLNTDTQYF
D: TRBD2; J: TRBJ2-5; length: 16; size: NA; V: TRBV7-9; DNA: TGTGCCAGCAGCTCCCCTGGACTAGGTGGGGTGGAGACCCAGTACTTC; CDR3: CASSSPGLGGVETQYF
D: TRBD2; J: TRBJ2-7; length: 17; size: NA; V: TRBV19; DNA: TGTGCCAGTAGTTCTCGGACTAGCGGGAGTGCAGGTTCCGAGCAGTACTTC; CDR3: CASSSRTSGSAGSEQYF
D: TRBD1; J: TRBJ1-1; length: 15; size: few; V: TRBV9; DNA: TGTGCCAGCAGCCCAGGGGGACAGGAGAACACTGAAGCTTTCTTT; CDR3: CASSPGGQENTEAFF
D: TRBD2; J: TRBJ2-1; length: 15; size: NA; V: TRBV28; DNA: TGTGCCAGCAGTTGGAACCTAGCGGTCTACAATGAGCAGTTCTTC; CDR3: CASSWNLAVYNEQFF
D: NA; J: TRBJ2-6; length: 17; size: NA; V: TRBV5-1; DNA: TGCGCCAGCAGCTTGGTGAGTGGCCTCTCTGGGGCCAACGTCCTGACTTTC; CDR3: CASSLVSGLSGANVLTF
D: TRBD2; J: TRBJ2-1; length: 16; size: NA; V: TRBV28; DNA: TGTGCCAGCAGTTTTGGCGGGAGAGGAATGTACAATGAGCAGTTCTTC; CDR3: CASSFGGRGMYNEQFF
D: NA; J: TRBJ1-4; length: 14; size: NA; V: TRBV2; DNA: TGTGCCAGCAGTAGGAGAGACGGGAATGAAAAACTGTTTTTT; CDR3: CASSRRDGNEKLFF
D: TRBD1; J: TRBJ1-1; length: 14; size: NA; V: TRBV5-1; DNA: TGCGCCAGCAGCAGCCGACAGGGGCAAACTGAAGCTTTCTTT; CDR3: CASSSRQGQTEAFF
D: TRBD1; J: TRBJ1-5; length: 14; size: NA; V: TRBV18; DNA: TGTGCCAGCTCACCTGGGACAGGGGGTCAGCCCCAGCATTTT; CDR3: CASSPGTGGQPQHF
D: NA; J: TRBJ2-3; length: 15; size: NA; V: TRBV7-9; DNA: TGTGCCAGCAGCTTTAAGGGACGGGGGACGGATACGCAGTATTTT; CDR3: CASSFKGRGTDTQYF
D: TRBD2; J: TRBJ2-3; length: 15; size: once; V: TRBV25-1; DNA: TGTGCCAGCAGCCGAGGGACTAGCGGCACAGATACGCAGTATTTT; CDR3: CASSRGTSGTDTQYF
D: NA; J: TRBJ2-3; length: 13; size: NA; V: TRBV7-9; DNA: TGTGCCAGCAGCTTATACCTACCGGATACGCAATATTTT; CDR3: CASSLYLPDTQYF
D: NA; J: TRBJ1-6; length: 17; size: NA; V: TRBV15; DNA: TGTGCCACCAGCAGAGATCCCACAGGTCCCCGAAGTTCACCCCTCCACTTT; CDR3: CATSRDPTGPRSSPLHF
D: NA; J: TRBJ1-1; length: 15; size: NA; V: TRBV10-3; DNA: TGTGCCATCAACCCGCGAGGGACATCGAACACTGAAGCTTTCTTT; CDR3: CAINPRGTSNTEAFF
D: NA; J: TRBJ2-7; length: 12; size: NA; V: TRBV28; DNA: TGTGCCAGCAGTTTAGCTCTCCAGGAGCAGTACTTC; CDR3: CASSLALQEQYF
D: TRBD2; J: TRBJ2-5; length: 17; size: NA; V: TRBV11-1; DNA: TGTGCCAGCAGCTTAGGTCGGAATAGCGGGATGAGAAAGACCCAGTACTTC; CDR3: CASSLGRNSGMRKTQYF
D: TRBD2; J: TRBJ2-1; length: 15; size: NA; V: TRBV28; DNA: TGTGCCAGCAGTTTGGGGGGACTAGCGGGAGACGAGCAGTTCTTC; CDR3: CASSLGGLAGDEQFF
D: NA; J: TRBJ1-4; length: 13; size: NA; V: TRBV18; DNA: TGTGCCAGCTCCGGGGGGCTGGAGGAAAAACTGTTTTTT; CDR3: CASSGGLEEKLFF
D: NA; J: TRBJ1-2; length: 18; size: NA; V: TRBV19; DNA: TGTGCCAGTAGTCCCTCGGGCCTGACGGACACTGAGAACTATGGCTACACCTTC; CDR3: CASSPSGLTDTENYGYTF
D: TRBD1; J: TRBJ1-1; length: 13; size: NA; V: TRBV28; DNA: TGTGCCAGCAGTATAGGGACAGGGGGACGAGCTTTCTTT; CDR3: CASSIGTGGRAFF
D: NA; J: TRBJ2-7; length: 12; size: NA; V: TRBV5-1; DNA: TGCGCCAGCAGCGAGACAACCTACGAGCAGTACTTC; CDR3: CASSETTYEQYF
D: TRBD1; J: TRBJ2-1; length: 15; size: NA; V: TRBV5-1; DNA: TGCGCCAGCAGCTCAGGACAGGCTTTCTACAATGAGCAGTTCTTC; CDR3: CASSSGQAFYNEQFF
D: NA; J: TRBJ2-3; length: 18; size: NA; V: TRBV4-2; DNA: TGTGCCAGCAGCCACGATTTGGTGGCTAGCGTAAGCACAGATACGCAGTATTTT; CDR3: CASSHDLVASVSTDTQYF
D: TRBD1; J: TRBJ1-5; length: 15; size: NA; V: TRBV28; DNA: TGTGCCAGCAGTTTAAGACAGGGGGCGAGACAGCCCCAGCATTTT; CDR3: CASSLRQGARQPQHF
D: TRBD2; J: TRBJ2-1; length: 16; size: NA; V: TRBV9; DNA: TGTGCCAGCAGCGTAGTGGGTAGCGGGAGTAACAATGAGCAGTTCTTC; CDR3: CASSVVGSGSNNEQFF
D: NA; J: TRBJ2-5; length: 13; size: NA; V: TRBV5-1; DNA: TGCGCCAGCAGCTCCGGGGCCGAAGAGACCCAGTACTTC; CDR3: CASSSGAEETQYF
D: TRBD2; J: TRBJ2-3; length: 17; size: NA; V: TRBV4-1; DNA: TGCGCCAGCAGCCGAGCGTCCCCCGGGAGGGGCACAGATACGCAGTATTTT; CDR3: CASSRASPGRGTDTQYF
D: TRBD1; J: TRBJ2-7; length: 14; size: NA; V: TRBV6-5; DNA: TGTGCCAGCAGGGAAGCGGGACAGGGCTACGAGCAGTACTTC; CDR3: CASREAGQGYEQYF
D: TRBD1; J: TRBJ1-2; length: 17; size: NA; V: TRBV5-1; DNA: TGCGCCAGCAGCCCAGGACAGGGGCGAGCGATGGTTAGTGGCTACACCTTC; CDR3: CASSPGQGRAMVSGYTF
D: NA; J: TRBJ2-3; length: 14; size: NA; V: TRBV7-3; DNA: TGTGCCAGCAGCTTAAAGTCCGGAGGGGGTACGCAGTATTTT; CDR3: CASSLKSGGGTQYF
D: TRBD2; J: TRBJ2-1; length: 15; size: NA; V: TRBV5-1; DNA: TGCGCCAGCAGCCCCACCCTAGCGGCCATAGATGAGCAGTTCTTC; CDR3: CASSPTLAAIDEQFF